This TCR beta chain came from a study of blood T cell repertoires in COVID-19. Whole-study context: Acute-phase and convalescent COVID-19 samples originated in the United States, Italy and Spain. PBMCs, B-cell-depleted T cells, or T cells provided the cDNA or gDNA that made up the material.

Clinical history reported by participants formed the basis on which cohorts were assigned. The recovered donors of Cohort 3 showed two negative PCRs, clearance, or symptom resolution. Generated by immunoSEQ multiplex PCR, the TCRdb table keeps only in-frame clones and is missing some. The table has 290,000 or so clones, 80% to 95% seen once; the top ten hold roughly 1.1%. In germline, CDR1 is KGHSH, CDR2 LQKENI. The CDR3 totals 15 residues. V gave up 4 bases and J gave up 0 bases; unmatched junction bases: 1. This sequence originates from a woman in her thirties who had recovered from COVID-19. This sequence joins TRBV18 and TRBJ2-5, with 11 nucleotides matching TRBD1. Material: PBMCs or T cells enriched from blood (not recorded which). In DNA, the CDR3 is TGTGCCAGCTCACGGGACAGGGGGAACCAAGAGACCCAGTACTTC. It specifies CASSRDRGNQETQYF.